The sequence of this TCR beta chain was determined in a study of radiotherapy plus CTLA-4 blockade in lung cancer. This clone was counted a single time. What it binds is not known. V dropped 4 bases and J dropped 7; count of bases not matched to a gene: 9. The length of the CDR3 is 15 residues. Germline V gene lookup returns CDR1 MNHEY and CDR2 SMNVEV (reference sequence). Clones were sequenced by immunoSEQ multiplex PCR, and TCRdb holds only the in-frame ones, with some missing. The table lists around 44,000 clones, 75% to 90% of them singletons. Study-wide points: Reports state that early shifts in blood T cell clones, with interferon-beta, best predicted response.

The sample consisted of peripheral blood, taken from a patient treated with radiotherapy plus ipilimumab. The genes are TRBV27 and TRBJ2-2, with 7 bases matching TRBD2. The TCR sequence derives from a human donor with non-small cell lung cancer that progressed on radiotherapy plus ipilimumab. Some clones in this sample may be carry-over from other donors' samples. The CDR3 reads CASSSLGREGGELFF. The CDR3 region has the DNA TGTGCCAGCAGTTCCCTGGGCAGGGAGGGCGGGGAGCTGTTTTTT.